Presented here are 17 T cell receptor beta chains from one specimen sequenced in a study of shared clonotypes between healthy human individuals. Assay: immunoSEQ multiplex PCR; the TCRdb copy retains only in-frame clones and omits some. This table holds millions of clones, 85% to 95% found once. The sequenced sample consisted of naive CD4+ T cells sorted from blood. Subset reported: CD45RA+ positively selected. These TCRs come from a man aged 18 to 30 in good health.

The V gene is TRBV4-1, the J gene TRBJ2-5; D is ambiguous. V shed 4 bases and J shed 3 bases, with 18 bases lying between them. Germline lookup yields CDR1 MGHRA and CDR2 YSYEKL. CDR3 length: 16 residues. The CDR3 sequence: CASSLIGPIGKETQYF. As DNA, the CDR3 is TGCGCCAGCAGCCTTATAGGGCCGATTGGAAAAGAGACCCAGTACTTC.

The chain uses TRBV7-9 and TRBJ2-2, with 8 bases matching TRBD2. Unmatched junction bases numbered 7, after V lost 4 bases and J lost 3 bases. The CDR3 is 16 residues long. The germline CDR1 and CDR2 sequences are SEHNR and FQNEAQ (reference sequence). CDR3 sequence (DNA): TGTGCCAGCAGCTCCCTCCGGGGGGGCTACACCGGGGAGCTGTTTTTT. As protein: CASSSLRGGYTGELFF.

This chain connects TRBV5-6 to TRBJ2-2; weak D call: TRBD2 (5 bases). V lost 3 bases to trimming and J lost 6 bases, with 21 bases between them. The germline gives CDR1 SGHDT, CDR2 YYEEEE. The CDR3 runs 17 residues. For the CDR3, the DNA is TGTGCCAGCAGCTCATTAACTAAGGGAGCCGGGGCCGGGGAGCTGTTTTTT. This translates into CASSSLTKGAGAGELFF.

This chain uses TRBV15 with TRBJ1-2; tentatively, D is TRBD1 (6 bases). Trimming stripped 1 base from V and 14 bases from J, with 17 bases between. Germline values: CDR1 LNHNV, CDR2 YYDKDF (reference sequence). This CDR3 is built from 13 residues. The CDR3 DNA follows: TGTGCCACCAGCAGAGCAATGCAGGGGAATCGGACCTTC. Its protein is CATSRAMQGNRTF. Drawing the rest from reference TRBV15 and TRBJ1-2, the complete variable domain is DAMVIQNPRYQVTQFGKPVTLSCSQTLNHNVMYWYQQKSSQAPKLLFHYYDKDFNNEADTPDNFQSRRPNTSFCFLDIRSPGLGDTAMYLCATSRAMQGNRTFGSGTRLTVV.

The chain uses TRBV4-1 and TRBJ2-3; D possibly corresponds to TRBD2 (6 bases). Deletions cut 0 bases from V and 4 bases from J, with 17 bases between. Per germline, CDR1 MGHRA and CDR2 YSYEKL. The CDR3 sequence is 17 residues long. CDR3 DNA sequence: TGCGCCAGCAGCCAAGATCTGGCGGGACCTTGGGCAGATACGCAGTATTTT. Its translation: CASSQDLAGPWADTQYF.

Notes on this clone: One end of the junction is discordant with germline, which a read error may explain. The chain recombines TRBV2 with TRBJ1-1; no definite D call. Germline CDR1 SNHLY, CDR2 FYNNEI. The CDR3 has 12 residues. CDR3 region: CASRDMNTEAFF. Written as DNA, the CDR3 is TGTGCCAGCCGTGATATGAACACTGAAGCTTTCTTT. Full variable domain (rest looked up from reference TRBV2 and TRBJ1-1): EPEVTQTPSHQVTQMGQEVILRCVPISNHLYFYWYRQILGQKVEFLVSFYNNEISEKSEIFDDQFSVERPDGSNFTLKIRSTKLEDSAMYFCASRDMNTEAFFGQGTRLTVV.

This chain uses TRBV29-1 with TRBJ1-1, with no clear D. CDR1 SQVTM and CDR2 ANQGSEA come from the germline V gene. The length of the CDR3 is 12 residues. V was clipped by 7 bases and J by 1 base, with 10 bases between them. This chain's CDR3 is CSERRGNTEAFF. Here the CDR3 DNA reads TGCAGCGAAAGACGGGGGAACACTGAAGCTTTCTTT.

This chain links TRBV18 with TRBJ2-7; 8 nucleotides match TRBD1. From germline, CDR1 is KGHSH and CDR2 LQKENI. The CDR3 covers 14 residues. Losses at the gene ends were 1 base for V and 7 bases for J; bases not matched to a gene: 6. Here the CDR3 DNA reads TGTGCCAGCTCACCACGGCAGGGGGCAGCTGAGCAGTACTTC. This sequence encodes CASSPRQGAAEQYF.

This sequence joins TRBV29-1 and TRBJ1-2, with 8 positions matching TRBD1. Germline CDR1 and CDR2: SQVTM and ANQGSEA. The CDR3 has 13 amino acids. V was clipped by 7 bases and J by 5 bases; unmatched bases: 9. The CDR3 reads CSARTGLSYGYTF. The CDR3 DNA reads TGCAGCGCCAGGACAGGGTTATCTTATGGCTACACCTTC.

The chain is built from TRBV10-3 and TRBJ2-6; TRBD1 aligns across 9 bases. CDR3 size: 15 residues. V lost 10 bases, J lost 4 bases, and 8 bases stayed unmatched. Germline CDR1 and CDR2: ENHRY and SYGVKD. CDR3 in DNA: TGTGCCACTCAACAGGGGGCGCAAGGGGCCAACGTCCTGACTTTC. The encoded protein is CATQQGAQGANVLTF.

The rearrangement joins TRBV28 to TRBJ1-5, with 7 nucleotides matching TRBD1. The CDR3 runs to 14 residues. V lost 4 bases and J lost 6; bases outside the gene matches: 6. The germline CDR1 and CDR2 sequences are MDHEN and SYDVKM. The CDR3 DNA follows: TGTGCCAGCAGTTCTGGACAGGCATCTCAGCCCCAGCATTTT. Its translation: CASSSGQASQPQHF.

The chain combines TRBV13 with TRBJ2-4; maybe TRBD2 (5 bases). Germline assignment: CDR1 PRHDT and CDR2 FYEKMQ (reference sequence). This CDR3 comprises 12 residues. V gave up 4 bases and J gave up 9 bases, with 10 bases separating them. Written as DNA, the CDR3 is TGTGCCAGCAGCTCCCTAACTAGCATTCAGTACTTC. Translation gives CASSSLTSIQYF.

V is TRBV4-1 and J is TRBJ1-3; D ambiguous. Trimming stripped 1 base from V and 2 bases from J, with 12 bases between. CDR3 length: 16 residues. The germline CDR1 and CDR2 sequences are MGHRA and YSYEKL. This chain's CDR3 is CASSQGGLRAGNTIYF. CDR3 DNA: TGCGCCAGCAGCCAAGGGGGTTTAAGAGCTGGAAACACCATATATTTT.

CDR3 nucleotides: TGTGCCAGCAGCCGGACCGGTGAGCAGTTCTTC. Its protein is CASSRTGEQFF. The chain couples TRBV7-9 to TRBJ2-1; no clear D gene. V was shortened by 5 bases and J by 9 bases, with 8 bases between the two germline ends. CDR3 length: 11 amino acids. Germline CDR1 is SEHNR and CDR2 is FQNEAQ (reference sequence).

The chain is built from TRBV4-1 and TRBJ2-5; 7 nucleotides align to TRBD2. Germline trimming cut 5 bases from V and 5 bases from J; bases unmatched to any gene: 11. Germline loops: CDR1 MGHRA, CDR2 YSYEKL. This CDR3 contains 15 residues. The CDR3 region has the DNA TGCGCCAGCAGCAGGCTGGCGGGGGTACAGGAGACCCAGTACTTC. This encodes CASSRLAGVQETQYF.

J is TRBJ2-1 and V is TRBV27, with TRBD2 matching 10 bases. This CDR3 has 13 residues. Germline V CDR1 and CDR2: MNHEY, SMNVEV (reference sequence). V gave up 6 bases and J gave up 8 bases; unmatched junction bases: 4. CDR3 in DNA: TGTGCCAGCAGGCCTAGCGGGAGTTATGAGCAGTTCTTC. Amino acids: CASRPSGSYEQFF.

The CDR3 is CASRLGGGSYEQYF. In DNA form, the CDR3 reads TGTGCCAGCAGGCTCGGGGGGGGCTCCTACGAGCAGTACTTC. The chain recombines TRBV13 with TRBJ2-7; TRBD2 aligns across 8 bases. There are 14 residues in the CDR3. Trimming removed 6 bases from V and 0 bases from J; junction bases left unmatched: 4. Germline loops: CDR1 PRHDT, CDR2 FYEKMQ (reference sequence).